A selection of T cell receptor beta chains follows, all from one sample in a study of OX40 agonist ivuxolimab in advanced cancers. Measured with immunoSEQ multiplex PCR; TCRdb has only the in-frame clones, and not every one. The table shows 55,000 to 80,000 clones, with roughly 84% occurring only once. The sequences come from CD4+ or CD8+ T cells sorted from blood, collected in a trial of the OX40 agonist ivuxolimab. All receptors come from an adult with an advanced solid tumor such as melanoma, head and neck, liver or kidney cancer. Each CDR3 is given with its conserved first and last residue. A D gene is named only where the DNA matches it firmly. Where a row states a size, it is once, few, many or the class of an expanded clone; other rows omit it.

-	16	TRBV19	TRBJ1-5	-	TGTGCCAGTAGTATAGGTCGGGGTAGCAGCAATCAGCCCCAGCATTTT	CASSIGRGSSNQPQHF
TRBD2	15	TRBV19	TRBJ2-1	-	TGTGCCAGTAAGATGACTAGCGGGGTAGGGAATGAGCAGTTCTTC	CASKMTSGVGNEQFF
TRBD1	14	TRBV2	TRBJ1-6	-	TGTGCCAGCAGGCCCGGGACAGGGGATTCACCCCTCCACTTT	CASRPGTGDSPLHF
-	12	TRBV11-3	TRBJ2-3	-	TGTGCCAGCAGCTTAGATCTAGGTACGCAGTATTTT	CASSLDLGTQYF
-	13	TRBV6-5	TRBJ1-3	-	TGTGCCAGCAGTGGGACATCTGGAAACACCATATATTTT	CASSGTSGNTIYF
-	12	TRBV28	TRBJ2-2	-	TGTGCCAGCAGATCGAACACCGGGGAGCTGTTTTTT	CASRSNTGELFF
-	12	TRBV15	TRBJ2-2	-	TGTGCCACCAGCGGAAGTCTCGGGGAGCTGTTTTTT	CATSGSLGELFF
TRBD1	12	TRBV7-2	TRBJ1-2	-	TGTGCCAGCAGCTCTGATGACAGGGCAAGCACCTTC	CASSSDDRASTF
TRBD1	16	TRBV28	TRBJ2-1	-	TGTGCCAGCAGTTCCCCACAGGGGGGCTTGTACAATGAGCAGTTCTTC	CASSSPQGGLYNEQFF
TRBD1	17	TRBV5-5	TRBJ1-2	-	TGTGCCAGCAGCTCCCTTTCCGACAGGGGCCCAGGGTCCGGCTACACCTTC	CASSSLSDRGPGSGYTF
-	13	TRBV18	TRBJ1-4	-	TGTGCCAGCTCACCACCGTCGATCGGTAGGATGTTTTTT	CASSPPSIGRMFF
-	13	TRBV7-9	TRBJ2-5	once	TGTGCCAGCAGCTTAGGGAACCAAGAGACCCAGTACTTC	CASSLGNQETQYF
TRBD2	14	TRBV4-1	TRBJ2-3	-	TGCGCCAGCGGACTAGCGGGTCGCACAGATACGCAGTATTTT	CASGLAGRTDTQYF
-	13	TRBV6-5	TRBJ1-6	-	TGTGCCAGCAGCCCCGGACTGAATTCACCCCTCCACTTT	CASSPGLNSPLHF